This TCR beta chain was profiled in a study of post-analysis software for immune sequencing data. There are many counts of this clonotype. Antigen: not known. Study-level points and caveats: Controls significantly exceeded multiple sclerosis patients in normalized Chao1 diversity. The authors found that F measure strongly co-clustered same-batch samples.

Libraries were made from TCR beta cDNA, and they carried unique molecular identifiers. T cells, roughly 0.9 to 11 million of them, yielded approximately 500,000 cDNA molecules. TCRdb itself ran the PCR reads through MiXCR, one entry per CDR3 protein. There are fewer than 850,000 distinct CDR3 sequences in the sample; 25% to 30% occur only once, and roughly 0.54% lies in the top ten. This TCR came from a girl aged 5-17 years with multiple sclerosis. The specimen was blood.

CDR3 amino acids: CASREIETQYF. The CDR3 nucleotides are TGCGCCAGCAGGGAGATAGAGACCCAGTACTTC. This chain uses TRBV5-1 with TRBJ2-5; no clear D. Germline lookup yields CDR1 SGHRS and CDR2 YFSETQ. The CDR3 runs 11 residues. V was pared by 5 bases and J by 4 bases, with 6 bases between. The variable domain in full, with the rest retrieved from reference TRBV5-1 and TRBJ2-5, is KAGVTQTPRYLIKTRGQQVTLSCSPISGHRSVSWYQQTPGQGLQFLFEYFSETQRNKGNFPGRFSGRQFSNSRSEMNVSTLELGDSALYLCASREIETQYFGPGTRLLVL.